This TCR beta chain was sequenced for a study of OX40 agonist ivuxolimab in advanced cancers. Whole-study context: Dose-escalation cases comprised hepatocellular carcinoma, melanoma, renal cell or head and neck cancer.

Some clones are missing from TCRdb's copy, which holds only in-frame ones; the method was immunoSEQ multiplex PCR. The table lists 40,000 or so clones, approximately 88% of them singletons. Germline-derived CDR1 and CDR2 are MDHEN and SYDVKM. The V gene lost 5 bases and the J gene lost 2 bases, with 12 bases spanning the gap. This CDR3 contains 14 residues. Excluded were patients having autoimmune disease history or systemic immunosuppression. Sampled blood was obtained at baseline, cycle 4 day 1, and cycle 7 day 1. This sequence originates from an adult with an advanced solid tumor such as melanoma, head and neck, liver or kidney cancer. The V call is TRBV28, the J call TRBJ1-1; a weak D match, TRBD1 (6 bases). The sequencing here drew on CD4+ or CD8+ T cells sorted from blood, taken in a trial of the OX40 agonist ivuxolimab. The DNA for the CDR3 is TGTGCCAGCAGTGAGACAGGTGATAACACTGAAGCTTTCTTT. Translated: CASSETGDNTEAFF.